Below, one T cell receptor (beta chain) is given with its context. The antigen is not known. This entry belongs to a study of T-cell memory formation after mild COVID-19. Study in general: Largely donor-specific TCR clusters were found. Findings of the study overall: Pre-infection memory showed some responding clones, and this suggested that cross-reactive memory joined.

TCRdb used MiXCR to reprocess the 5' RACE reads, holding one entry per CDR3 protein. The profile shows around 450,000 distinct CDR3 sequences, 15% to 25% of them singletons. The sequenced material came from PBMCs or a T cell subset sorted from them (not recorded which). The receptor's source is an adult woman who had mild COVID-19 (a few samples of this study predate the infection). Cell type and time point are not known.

This CDR3 is CASSLAGDGYTF. The DNA of the CDR3 is TGTGCCAGCAGCTTAGCGGGGGATGGCTACACCTTC. V is TRBV7-9 and J is TRBJ1-2; possibly TRBD1 for D (5 bases). CDR1 and CDR2 from the germline V gene are SEHNR and FQNEAQ (reference sequence). Trimming removed 0 bases at V and 6 bases at J, with 5 bases between. The CDR3 has 12 amino acids.